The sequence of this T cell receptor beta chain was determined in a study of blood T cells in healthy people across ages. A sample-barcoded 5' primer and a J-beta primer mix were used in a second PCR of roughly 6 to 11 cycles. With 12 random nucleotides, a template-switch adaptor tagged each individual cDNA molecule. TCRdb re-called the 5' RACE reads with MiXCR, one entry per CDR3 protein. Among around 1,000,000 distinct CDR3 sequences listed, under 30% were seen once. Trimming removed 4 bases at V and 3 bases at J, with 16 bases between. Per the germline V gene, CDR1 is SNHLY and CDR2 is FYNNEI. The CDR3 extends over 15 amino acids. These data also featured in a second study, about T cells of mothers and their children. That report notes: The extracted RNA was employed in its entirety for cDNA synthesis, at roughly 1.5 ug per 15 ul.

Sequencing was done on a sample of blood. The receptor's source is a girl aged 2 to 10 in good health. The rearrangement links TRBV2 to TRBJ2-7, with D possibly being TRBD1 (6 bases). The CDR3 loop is CASSVRAQGSYEQYF. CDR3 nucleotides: TGTGCCAGCAGTGTTAGGGCCCAGGGGAGCTACGAGCAGTACTTC.